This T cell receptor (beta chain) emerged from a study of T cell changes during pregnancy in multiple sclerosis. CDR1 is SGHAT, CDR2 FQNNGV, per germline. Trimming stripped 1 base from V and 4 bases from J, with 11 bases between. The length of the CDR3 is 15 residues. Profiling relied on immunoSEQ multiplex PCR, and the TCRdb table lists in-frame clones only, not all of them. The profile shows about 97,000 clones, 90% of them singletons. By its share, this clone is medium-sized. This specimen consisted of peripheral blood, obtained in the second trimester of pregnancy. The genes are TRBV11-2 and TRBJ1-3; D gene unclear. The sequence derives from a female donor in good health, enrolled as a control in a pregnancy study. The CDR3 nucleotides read TGTGCCAGCAGCTTAGTATCGGGGTTCGGAAACACCATATATTTT. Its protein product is CASSLVSGFGNTIYF.